A selection of T cell receptor beta chains follows, all from one sample in a study of breast tumors, draining lymph nodes, adjacent tissues. TCRdb re-called the multiplex PCR reads through MiXCR, storing one row per CDR3 protein. The data contain fewer than 140,000 distinct CDR3 sequences, roughly 33% of them singletons. Sequenced input: axillary lymph node tissue. The receptors derive from a female donor with breast cancer. Some clones in this sample may be carry-over from other donors' samples. Both conserved end residues are trimmed from each CDR3. Fields, in order: V gene, J gene, clone size, CDR3 protein. Where a row states a size, it is once, few, many or the class of an expanded clone; other rows omit it.

>TRBV9|TRBJ2-3|many
ASSVEGLDTQY
>TRBV20-1|TRBJ1-2|many
SASPLEGPYGYT
>TRBV3-1|TRBJ2-3|many
ASSQDPPEAYSTDTQY
>TRBV12-3/TRBV12-4|TRBJ2-5|-
ASRTSGRTGTQY
>TRBV11-2|TRBJ1-6|many
ASSLGAGYNSPLH
>TRBV6-6|TRBJ1-1|-
ASSWGTGNTEAF
>TRBV19|TRBJ2-1|many
ASSIWQGRYNEQF
>TRBV5-1|TRBJ2-1|many
ASSLEGQDYNEQF
>TRBV9|TRBJ1-1|many
ASSVVDNTEAF
>TRBV6-5|TRBJ2-7|many
ASSHFGGGYEQY
>TRBV5-6|TRBJ1-5|many
ASTLGDHGQPQH
>TRBV12-3/TRBV12-4|TRBJ2-4|many
ASTWGTRYDKNIQY
>TRBV18|TRBJ2-1|many
ASSPGAGGAYNEQF
>TRBV20-1|TRBJ2-7|many
SASDRGPTPEQY
>TRBV6-5|TRBJ1-3|many
ASSYSPDGRNTIY
>TRBV11-3|TRBJ2-7|-
ASSTRDRVHEQY
>TRBV3-1|TRBJ2-7|-
AGSHRGYEQY
>TRBV3-1|TRBJ2-5|many
ASSQETDQETQY
>TRBV14|TRBJ2-7|-
ASSAGTSSYEQS